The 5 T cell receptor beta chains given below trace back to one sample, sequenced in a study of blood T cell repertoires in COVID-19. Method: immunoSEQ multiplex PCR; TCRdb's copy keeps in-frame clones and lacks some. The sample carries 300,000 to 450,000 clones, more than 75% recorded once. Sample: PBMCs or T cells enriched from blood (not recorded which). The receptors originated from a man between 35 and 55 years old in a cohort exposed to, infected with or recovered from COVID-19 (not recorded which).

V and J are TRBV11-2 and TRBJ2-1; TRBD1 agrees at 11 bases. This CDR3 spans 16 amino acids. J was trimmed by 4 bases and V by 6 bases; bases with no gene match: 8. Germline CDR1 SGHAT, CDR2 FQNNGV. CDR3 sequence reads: CASRKGTGGKYNEQFF. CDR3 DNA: TGTGCCAGCAGAAAAGGGACAGGGGGAAAGTACAATGAGCAGTTCTTC. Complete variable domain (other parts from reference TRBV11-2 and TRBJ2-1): EAGVAQSPRYKIIEKRQSVAFWCNPISGHATLYWYQQILGQGPKLLIQFQNNGVVDDSQLPKDRFSAERLKGVDSTLKIQPAKLEDSAVYLCASRKGTGGKYNEQFFGPGTRLTVL.

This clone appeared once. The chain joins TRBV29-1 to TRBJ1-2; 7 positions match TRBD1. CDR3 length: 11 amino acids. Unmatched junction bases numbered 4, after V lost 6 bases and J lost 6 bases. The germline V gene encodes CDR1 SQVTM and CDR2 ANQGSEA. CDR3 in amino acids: CSVNRGDGYTF. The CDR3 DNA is TGCAGCGTGAACAGGGGAGATGGCTACACCTTC.

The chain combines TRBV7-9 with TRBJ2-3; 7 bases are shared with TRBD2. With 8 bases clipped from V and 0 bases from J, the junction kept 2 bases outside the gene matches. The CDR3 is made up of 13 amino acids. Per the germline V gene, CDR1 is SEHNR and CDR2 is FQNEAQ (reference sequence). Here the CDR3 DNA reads TGTGCCAGCGGTAGCGGGAGCACAGATACGCAGTATTTT. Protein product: CASGSGSTDTQYF.

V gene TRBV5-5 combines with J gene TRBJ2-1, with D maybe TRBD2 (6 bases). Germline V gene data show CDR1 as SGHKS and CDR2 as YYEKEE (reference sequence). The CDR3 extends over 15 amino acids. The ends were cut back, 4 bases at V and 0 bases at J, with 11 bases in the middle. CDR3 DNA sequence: TGTGCCAGCAGCAGTGGACTACTCTCCTACAATGAGCAGTTCTTC. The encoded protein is CASSSGLLSYNEQFF. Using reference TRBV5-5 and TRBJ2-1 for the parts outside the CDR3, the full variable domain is DAGVTQSPTHLIKTRGQQVTLRCSPISGHKSVSWYQQVLGQGPQFIFQYYEKEERGRGNFPDRFSARQFPNYSSELNVNALLLGDSALYLCASSSGLLSYNEQFFGPGTRLTVL.

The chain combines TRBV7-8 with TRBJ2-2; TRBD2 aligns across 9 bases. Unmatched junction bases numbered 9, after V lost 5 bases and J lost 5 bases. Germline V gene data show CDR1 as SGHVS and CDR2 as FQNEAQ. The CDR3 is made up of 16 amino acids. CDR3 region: CASSDIAGVKTGELFF. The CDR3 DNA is TGTGCCAGCAGCGACATAGCGGGAGTTAAAACCGGGGAGCTGTTTTTT.